This T cell receptor beta chain was identified in a study of T cells in tumors after PD-1 blockade. Turning to the study itself: Excluded were patients with checkpoint blockade, immunosuppressants, or radiotherapy or other anti-cancer therapy within 4 weeks. Daily vismodegib 150 mg continued in a subset of anti-PD-1-treated patients. Mean per blood sample: 90,000 to 120,000 templates (about 24,679-260,000), approximately 37,000 unique clonotypes.

Assay: immunoSEQ multiplex PCR; the TCRdb copy retains only in-frame clones and omits some. Found here are around 60,000 clones, around four fifths of them singletons; the top ten hold 13%. Germline V gene data show CDR1 as SGHNT and CDR2 as YYREEE (reference sequence). CDR3 length: 16 amino acids. After removal of 3 bases from V and 4 bases from J, the junction contained 9 bases not matched to a gene. Input was about 550 ng to 6,004 ng of genomic DNA from tumor or blood. The sequencing used PBMCs, collected before anti-PD-1 treatment. The clonotype comes from a human donor with basal cell carcinoma. The chain links TRBV5-4 to TRBJ2-3; 9 nucleotides align to TRBD2. The CDR3 coding sequence is TGTGCCAGCAGCTCAATAGCGGGGGAGGGGTCAGATACGCAGTATTTT. It specifies CASSSIAGEGSDTQYF.